Listed below are T cell receptor beta chains from one sample, sequenced in a study of blood T cell repertoires in COVID-19. TCRdb's table, derived via immunoSEQ multiplex PCR, lists solely in-frame clones and lacks some. This table has about 320,000 clones, roughly 90% appearing once. Material for sequencing was PBMCs or T cells enriched from blood (not recorded which). These receptors all come from a man aged 55 to 70 who had recovered from COVID-19. Each CDR3 is given with its conserved first and last residue. Each record gives: J gene, clone size, V gene, D gene, CDR3 DNA, CDR3 protein. A D gene is named only where the DNA matches it firmly. Some rows mark clone size as missing; the rest say once, few, many or name a class of expanded clone.

TRBJ1-6 . TRBV9 . TGTGCCAGCAGCGCCGGGAGGGGAGCCTATAATTCACCCCTCCACTTT CASSAGRGAYNSPLHF
TRBJ1-2 . TRBV28 . TGTGCCAGCAGTCCCGGACACGCTAACTATGGCTACACCTTC CASSPGHANYGYTF
TRBJ1-5 . TRBV27 TRBD1 TGTGCCAGCAGTAGCCGAACCGGGACAGGGGGTAGCAATCAGCCCCAGCATTTT CASSSRTGTGGSNQPQHF
TRBJ2-3 once TRBV7-2 . TGTGCCAGCAGCCAACGCGCGGGCCCGTCTAGCACAGATACGCAGTATTTT CASSQRAGPSSTDTQYF
TRBJ2-6 . TRBV6-5 . TGTGCCAGCAGCCACGTGAGGGCTGGGGCCAACGTCCTGACTTTC CASSHVRAGANVLTF
TRBJ2-7 . TRBV28 . TGTGCCAGCAGCCAGAGGACCTACGAGCAGTACTTC CASSQRTYEQYF
TRBJ2-1 . TRBV6-1 TRBD2 TGTGCCAGCAGTGAAGAGGTACTGGTCCGGGGGGACAATGAGCAGTTCTTC CASSEEVLVRGDNEQFF
TRBJ2-3 . TRBV5-1 TRBD2 TGCGCCAGCAGCTTGGCGGGCGGGAGGGATACGCAGTATTTT CASSLAGGRDTQYF
TRBJ1-1 few TRBV5-1 TRBD1 TGCGCCAGCAGTATAGGGACAGACACTGAAGCTTTCTTT CASSIGTDTEAFF
TRBJ1-4 . TRBV7-2 TRBD1 TGTGCCAGCAGCCCAGGGGGCTACGAAAAACTGTTTTTT CASSPGGYEKLFF
TRBJ2-7 . TRBV30 TRBD1 TGTGCCTGGGTGACAGGGGGCCTCTCCTACGAGCAGTACTTC CAWVTGGLSYEQYF
TRBJ2-7 . TRBV10-3 . TGTGCCATCAGGGGCCTGATGGCGGGAAACGAGCAGTACTTC CAIRGLMAGNEQYF
TRBJ1-2 . TRBV6-5 . TGTGCCAGCAGTCGGCAGGGTGGCTACACCTTC CASSRQGGYTF
TRBJ1-1 once TRBV5-1 . TGCGCCAGCAGCAATACAGGGTCCACTGAAGCTTTCTTT CASSNTGSTEAFF
TRBJ2-7 . TRBV9 . TGTGCCAGCAGCGTAGCGGGGTATAGGACTGGTAGCGAGCAGTACTTC CASSVAGYRTGSEQYF
TRBJ1-1 . TRBV25-1 TRBD1 TGTGCCAGCAGTGACGGAAAACAGGGGGACACTGAAGCTTTCTTT CASSDGKQGDTEAFF
TRBJ1-2 . TRBV10-2 . TGCGCCAGCAGTGAGTCCGGGACTCTCTCTTTGGATGGCTACACCTTC CASSESGTLSLDGYTF
TRBJ2-7 . TRBV5-4 TRBD1 TGTGCCAGCAGCCCTCCGGACAGGGCCGACGGCGAGCAGTACTTC CASSPPDRADGEQYF
TRBJ2-2 . TRBV19 TRBD2 TGTGCCAGTACCCCGGGGACTACAAACACCGGGGAGCTGTTTTTT CASTPGTTNTGELFF
TRBJ1-2 . TRBV25-1 . TGTGCCAGCAGCGAGTCCAAAGACTATGGCTACACCTTC CASSESKDYGYTF
TRBJ1-1 . TRBV5-1 . TGCGCCAGCAGCAGACAGGACCCAGGCACTGAAGCTTTCTTT CASSRQDPGTEAFF
TRBJ2-1 . TRBV24-1 TRBD2 TGTGCCACCGGGGCCGGGACTAGCGTTAGGAATGAGCAGTTCTTC CATGAGTSVRNEQFF
TRBJ2-5 . TRBV9 . TGTGCCAGCAGCGGAAGACAGGGAGGTAGAGAGACCCAGTACTTC CASSGRQGGRETQYF
TRBJ2-7 once TRBV5-4 . TGTGCCAGCAGCTTGGAGCTGAGAGAGCAGTACTTC CASSLELREQYF
TRBJ1-4 . TRBV24-1 TRBD1 TGTGCCACCAGTGATCCGACAGGGGCGGGTGAAAAACTGTTTTTT CATSDPTGAGEKLFF
TRBJ2-2 . TRBV7-3 TRBD1 TGTGCCACCAGGACAGGACCTAACACCGGGGAGCTGTTTTTT CATRTGPNTGELFF
TRBJ1-1 . TRBV3-1/TRBV3-2 . TGTGCCAGCAGCCAACTACAACGGGACTCTCCAGAAGCTTTCTTT CASSQLQRDSPEAFF
TRBJ1-4 . TRBV14 . TGTGCCAGCAGCCAACCACAGGGACCTGGAACTAATGAAAAACTGTTTTTT CASSQPQGPGTNEKLFF
TRBJ1-5 once TRBV5-1 . TGCGCCAGCAGCTTGGTGGTAGAGTATAGCAATCAGCCCCAGCATTTT CASSLVVEYSNQPQHF
TRBJ2-3 . TRBV9 TRBD1 TGTGCCAGCAGCGTAGGTTGGACAGGGGGCGCAGATACGCAGTATTTT CASSVGWTGGADTQYF
TRBJ2-1 . TRBV5-6 TRBD2 TGTGCCAGCAGCACCAGGACTAGCGGGAGCAATGAGCAGTTCTTC CASSTRTSGSNEQFF
TRBJ1-5 . TRBV28 TRBD1 TGTGCCAGCAGTTGGTTTCGGGACAGGGATTATCAGCCCCAGCATTTT CASSWFRDRDYQPQHF
TRBJ2-7 . TRBV6-5 TRBD1 TGTGCCAGCAGTTCGACAGGGGTGAGGCACGAGCAGTACTTC CASSSTGVRHEQYF
TRBJ2-3 . TRBV6-1 TRBD2 TGTGCCAGCAGTGAACTTGGCGGGAGGAGCTTTCAGTATTTT CASSELGGRSFQYF
TRBJ2-1 . TRBV10-3 TRBD1 TGTGCCATCAGTGCTAATCCGGGACAGGGGGCGCGTAATGAGCAGTTCTTC CAISANPGQGARNEQFF
TRBJ1-1 . TRBV27 . TGTGCCAGCAGCCCCTCCCCGGGAAAGACTGAAGCTTTCTTT CASSPSPGKTEAFF
TRBJ2-7 . TRBV5-6 . TGTGCCAGCAGCTTGGGCGGGGTGGGCGAGCAGTACTTC CASSLGGVGEQYF
TRBJ2-3 . TRBV29-1 . TGCAGCGTTGGGGCAGCCCTTACAGATACGCAGTATTTT CSVGAALTDTQYF
TRBJ1-3 . TRBV11-2 . TGTGCCAGCAGCTCCAGGGGTGGAAACACCATATATTTT CASSSRGGNTIYF